The 20 T cell receptor beta chains in this list originate from one sample, sequenced in a study of cytomegalovirus exposure and HLA in healthy donors. Amplification used 60 Vbeta primers and 13 Jbeta primers. The table came from immunoSEQ multiplex PCR; TCRdb's copy has only in-frame clones and leaves some out. This table holds 130,000 or so clones, roughly four fifths found once. Sequencing was performed on PBMCs. These receptors all stem from a middle-aged woman in good health and CMV-seropositive.

V and J are TRBV5-1 and TRBJ2-7, with 10 bases identical to TRBD2. The CDR3 has 15 amino acids. Germline CDR1 and CDR2: SGHRS and YFSETQ. Trimming took 4 bases from V and 1 from J; bases not matched to a gene: 5. CDR3 residues: CASSIGLAASYEQYF. The CDR3 DNA reads TGCGCCAGCAGCATCGGACTAGCGGCTTCCTACGAGCAGTACTTC.

This chain connects TRBV28 to TRBJ1-4; D ambiguous. The length of the CDR3 is 15 residues. CDR1 MDHEN and CDR2 SYDVKM come from the germline V gene. Trimming removed 2 bases from V and 0 bases from J, with 7 bases in between. The CDR3 reads CASSLEGSTNEKLFF. For the CDR3, the DNA is TGTGCCAGCAGTTTAGAGGGCTCAACTAATGAAAAACTGTTTTTT.

This sequence joins TRBV4-3 and TRBJ1-2; D unclear. The germline CDR1 and CDR2 sequences are LGHNA and YSLEER. Trimming stripped 0 bases from V and 8 bases from J, with 16 bases between. This CDR3 spans 15 amino acids. CDR3 region: CASSQERPVRTGYTF. The CDR3 bases are TGCGCCAGCAGCCAAGAGAGGCCAGTCAGAACGGGCTACACCTTC.

This clone was counted only a few times. The chain couples TRBV4-3 to TRBJ1-2; 7 bases match TRBD1. The V gene end was trimmed by 0 bases and the J gene end by 0 bases; junction bases not matched to a gene: 10. The V gene's germline CDR1 is LGHNA and CDR2 YSLEER. CDR3 size: 18 residues. This CDR3 reads CASSQELVGQAPNYGYTF. For the CDR3, the DNA is TGCGCCAGCAGCCAAGAACTGGTCGGACAGGCCCCTAACTATGGCTACACCTTC.

The chain employs TRBV19 and TRBJ2-7, with 13 bases matching TRBD2. The V and J ends lost 7 bases and 3 bases, in that order; junction bases with no gene match: 12. CDR1 is LNHDA and CDR2 is SQIVND in the germline V gene (reference sequence). The CDR3 totals 17 residues. This CDR3 reads CASTPKHGTSGVYEQYF. DNA for the CDR3: TGTGCCAGTACTCCCAAACACGGGACTAGCGGGGTCTACGAGCAGTACTTC.

The chain joins TRBV7-3 to TRBJ2-5; 7 nucleotides align to TRBD2. CDR3 length: 14 residues. Germline lookup yields CDR1 SGHTA and CDR2 FQGTGA. Losses at the gene ends were 5 bases for V and 1 base for J; bases not matched to a gene: 4. CDR3 residues: CASSIIAGQETQYF. DNA for the CDR3: TGTGCCAGCAGCATTATAGCGGGCCAAGAGACCCAGTACTTC.

The J gene is TRBJ1-5, the V gene TRBV7-2; no firm D call. Germline V gene data show CDR1 as SGHTA and CDR2 as FQGNSA. The CDR3 is 16 residues long. V gave up 4 bases and J gave up 0 bases, with 13 bases separating them. CDR3 loop: CASSSTFHNSNQPQHF. The CDR3 bases are TGTGCCAGCAGCTCGACATTCCATAATAGCAATCAGCCCCAGCATTTT.

This chain connects TRBV11-1 to TRBJ2-1; D gene unclear. CDR1 and CDR2 (germline): SGHAT, FQDESV (reference sequence). The ends were cut back, 8 bases at V and 3 bases at J, with 8 bases in the middle. The CDR3 sequence is 12 residues long. The CDR3 loop is CASARVYNEQFF. In DNA, the CDR3 is TGTGCCAGCGCGCGTGTCTACAATGAGCAGTTCTTC.

The V call is TRBV7-9, the J call TRBJ2-2; TRBD2 matches at 12 bases. The CDR3 length is 16 residues. Germline lookup yields CDR1 SEHNR and CDR2 FQNEAQ (reference sequence). With V trimmed by 6 bases and J by 3 bases, 5 bases remained unmatched. The CDR3 loop is CASRYRTSGDTGELFF. CDR3 DNA sequence: TGTGCCAGCAGGTATAGGACTAGCGGGGACACCGGGGAGCTGTTTTTT.

The V gene is TRBV4-1, the J gene TRBJ2-5, with D possibly matching TRBD1 (6 bases). This CDR3 spans 15 amino acids. The V end lost 4 bases, the J end lost 5 bases, and 17 bases lay between the germline ends. Per the germline V gene, CDR1 is MGHRA and CDR2 is YSYEKL. CDR3 amino acids: CASSPTNPRGETQYF. The CDR3 DNA reads as TGCGCCAGCAGCCCGACGAACCCAAGGGGGGAGACCCAGTACTTC.

Concerning this clone itself: Because the CDR3's place on the DNA is in doubt, the DNA is left out and the CDR3 is given as listed by TCRdb. CDR3 in amino acids: CASRPSTLAYEQYF. V gene TRBV6-5 combines with J gene TRBJ2-7; the listed D gene, TRBD2, was not tested against the DNA. The CDR3 totals 14 residues, both ends included. The V gene's germline CDR1 is MNHEY and CDR2 SVGAGI.

The sample holds a few counts of this clone. J is TRBJ2-3 and V is TRBV5-1; 8 nucleotides line up with TRBD2. The CDR3 totals 15 residues. The germline V gene encodes CDR1 SGHRS and CDR2 YFSETQ. V lost 4 bases, J lost 2 bases, and 6 bases stayed unmatched. The CDR3 loop reads CASSGSGSLTDTQYF. In DNA form, the CDR3 reads TGCGCCAGCAGCGGCAGCGGGAGTCTCACAGATACGCAGTATTTT.

The chain is built from TRBV5-1 and TRBJ2-5; 7 bases match TRBD1. The CDR3 loop spans 15 amino acids. J lost 2 bases, V lost 5 bases, and 9 bases had no gene match. Per the germline V gene, CDR1 is SGHRS and CDR2 is YFSETQ. CDR3: CASRAGTVGQETQYF. For the CDR3, the DNA is TGCGCCAGCAGGGCTGGGACAGTTGGGCAAGAGACCCAGTACTTC.

This clone has a single count. The V call is TRBV15, the J call TRBJ1-2; 8 positions match TRBD1. CDR3 length equals 15 residues. Germline CDR1 and CDR2: LNHNV and YYDKDF (reference sequence). The trim removed 2 bases at V and 4 bases at J, leaving 6 bases unmatched. Written as DNA, the CDR3 is TGTGCCACCAGCAGACCGACAGGGGCAGGCTATGGCTACACCTTC. It encodes CATSRPTGAGYGYTF.

This chain joins TRBV5-1 and TRBJ1-1; D is perhaps TRBD1 (5 bases). Germline CDR1 SGHRS, CDR2 YFSETQ. CDR3 length equals 14 residues. Between the trimmed V and J ends, which lost 3 bases and 1 base, there was a span of 10 bases. DNA of the CDR3: TGCGCCAGCAGCTGGGGGGGAGAGAACACTGAAGCTTTCTTT. The encoded protein is CASSWGGENTEAFF. Together with reference TRBV5-1 and TRBJ1-1, the CDR3 gives the full variable domain: KAGVTQTPRYLIKTRGQQVTLSCSPISGHRSVSWYQQTPGQGLQFLFEYFSETQRNKGNFPGRFSGRQFSNSRSEMNVSTLELGDSALYLCASSWGGENTEAFFGQGTRLTVV.

This chain connects TRBV20-1 to TRBJ2-5, with D possibly being TRBD2 (5 bases). Per the germline V gene, CDR1 is DFQATT and CDR2 is SNEGSKA (reference sequence). This CDR3 has 11 residues. CDR3 in DNA: TGCGCCATGGAGGTCGGAGAGACCCAGTACTTC. This gives the protein CAMEVGETQYF.

This clone was found a few times. V gene TRBV7-9 combines with J gene TRBJ1-4; unclear D gene. Looked up from germline, CDR1 is SEHNR and CDR2 is FQNEAQ (reference sequence). The V end lost 3 bases, the J end lost 4 bases, and 15 bases lay between the germline ends. This CDR3 comprises 16 residues. CDR3 loop: CASSFAPSSHNEKLFF. The CDR3, as DNA: TGTGCCAGCAGCTTTGCCCCGTCCAGTCATAATGAAAAACTGTTTTTT.

V gene TRBV9 combines with J gene TRBJ1-6; the D gene is possibly TRBD1 (5 bases). The CDR3 runs to 15 residues. V lost 0 bases to trimming and J lost 9 bases, with 13 bases between them. CDR1 and CDR2 from the germline V gene are SGDLS and YYNGEE. The CDR3 DNA reads as TGTGCCAGCAGCGTAGAAGGGTGGGGGGGTTCACCCCTCCACTTT. Protein sequence: CASSVEGWGGSPLHF. Full variable domain (remainder filled in from reference TRBV9 and TRBJ1-6): DSGVTQTPKHLITATGQRVTLRCSPRSGDLSVYWYQQSLDQGLQFLIQYYNGEERAKGNILERFSAQQFPDLHSELNLSSLELGDSALYFCASSVEGWGGSPLHFGNGTRLTVT.

This sequence joins TRBV18 and TRBJ2-7, with TRBD1 matching 9 bases. CDR3 length: 15 residues. CDR1 is KGHSH and CDR2 is LQKENI in the germline V gene. The V and J ends lost 3 bases and 4 bases, in that order; junction bases with no gene match: 7. The CDR3 protein is CASSPPGQGGYEQYF. The CDR3 region has the DNA TGTGCCAGCTCACCGCCGGGACAGGGTGGTTACGAGCAGTACTTC. Complete variable domain (other parts from reference TRBV18 and TRBJ2-7): NAGVMQNPRHLVRRRGQEARLRCSPMKGHSHVYWYRQLPEEGLKFMVYLQKENIIDESGMPKERFSAEFPKEGPSILRIQQVVRGDSAAYFCASSPPGQGGYEQYFGPGTRLTVT.

The chain is built from TRBV4-2 and TRBJ1-4; D uncertain. The CDR3 sequence is 15 residues long. Trimming took off 0 bases at V and 5 bases at J, with 10 bases between the two ends. Germline V lookup: CDR1 LGHNA, CDR2 YNFKEQ. The CDR3 spells CASSQERVFNEKLFF. Written as DNA, the CDR3 is TGTGCCAGCAGCCAAGAGCGGGTATTCAATGAAAAACTGTTTTTT.